The 31 T cell receptor beta chains given below trace back to one sample, sequenced in a study of blood T cells in healthy people across ages. Primed by a sample-barcoded 5' primer and a J-beta primer mix, a second PCR proceeded for roughly 7 to 11 cycles. MiXCR, run by TCRdb on the 5' RACE reads, gives a single entry per CDR3 protein. The table includes about 1.8 million distinct CDR3 sequences, roughly 52% detected once. The sequenced sample was blood. The receptors come from a woman aged 40 to 50 in good health.

This clonotype showed up just a few times. The V gene is TRBV7-9, the J gene TRBJ2-1, with 11 nucleotides matching TRBD2. The germline CDR1 and CDR2 sequences are SEHNR and FQNEAQ (reference sequence). With V trimmed by 8 bases and J by 6 bases, 3 bases remained unmatched. The CDR3 is 13 residues long. CDR3 sequence (DNA): TGTGCCAGCGAACTAGCGGGGGCCAATGAGCAGTTCTTC. This codes for CASELAGANEQFF.

The chain links TRBV6-2 or TRBV6-3 to TRBJ2-5, with D possibly matching TRBD2 (6 bases). The DNA end is a closer match to TRBJ2-7, so the J assignment may be wrong. This CDR3 has 15 amino acids. CDR1 is MNHEY, CDR2 SVGEGT, per germline. The CDR3 protein is CASSHPGLHGGEQYF. The CDR3 region has the DNA TGTGCCAGCAGCCATCCGGGACTCCACGGAGGCGAGCAGTACTTC.

J is TRBJ2-1 and V is TRBV12-3 or TRBV12-4, with 8 positions matching TRBD1. J lost 6 bases, V lost 4 bases, and 14 bases had no gene match. The CDR3 is made up of 17 amino acids. CDR3 loop: CASSSDLRGRQPNEQFF. CDR3 DNA sequence: TGTGCCAGCAGTTCCGACCTCAGGGGGCGCCAACCCAATGAGCAGTTCTTC.

This chain joins TRBV20-1 and TRBJ2-1; tentative D call: TRBD1 (6 bases). The CDR3 covers 14 residues. Germline V lookup: CDR1 DFQATT, CDR2 SNEGSKA (reference sequence). V lost 6 bases and J 0 bases, leaving 12 bases between the germline ends. Here the CDR3 reads CSARQVGSYNEQFF. The CDR3 nucleotides read TGCAGTGCGAGACAGGTCGGCTCCTACAATGAGCAGTTCTTC.

V is TRBV3-1 and J is TRBJ2-3, with 7 bases that match TRBD2. The CDR3 runs 15 residues. Trimming cost V 1 base and J 1 base; bases outside gene matches: 2. Germline V gives CDR1 LGHDT, CDR2 YNNKEL (reference sequence). For the CDR3, the DNA is TGTGCCAGCAGCCAAGCCCGGGGGGGCACAGATACGCAGTATTTT. Translation gives CASSQARGGTDTQYF.

The chain employs TRBV4-3 and TRBJ1-2; D is ambiguous. The CDR3 sequence is 16 residues long. The V gene lost 0 bases and the J gene lost 3 bases, with 14 bases spanning the gap. Germline V gene sequence: CDR1 LGHNA, CDR2 YSLEER. Here the CDR3 reads CASSQEETGWDYGYTF. For the CDR3, the DNA is TGCGCCAGCAGCCAAGAGGAAACGGGCTGGGACTATGGCTACACCTTC.

This clonotype was found a few times. In DNA, the CDR3 is TGCGCCAGCAGCTTGGTCTCTGGGGGCGGTGAAAAACTGTTTTTT. Protein product: CASSLVSGGGEKLFF. The genes are TRBV5-1 and TRBJ1-4; D may be TRBD1 (6 bases). This CDR3 has 15 residues. V gave up 0 bases and J gave up 7 bases, with 13 bases separating them. CDR1 SGHRS and CDR2 YFSETQ come from the germline V gene.

This clonotype was observed a few times. The DNA of the CDR3 is TGTGCCAGCAGTGGGAGGCTCCTAGATACGCAGTATTTT. Its protein product is CASSGRLLDTQYF. This chain connects TRBV12-3 or TRBV12-4 to TRBJ2-3; TRBD2 might be the D (6 bases). Trimming cost V 5 bases and J 5 bases, with 11 bases left between them. The length of the CDR3 is 13 residues.

This clonotype was counted only a few times. The chain combines TRBV7-9 with TRBJ1-1, with TRBD1 matching over 9 bases. J was trimmed by 2 bases and V by 2 bases; bases with no gene match: 3. The CDR3 is 15 residues long. Germline-derived CDR1 and CDR2 are SEHNR and FQNEAQ (reference sequence). In DNA form, the CDR3 reads TGTGCCAGCAGCTTAATCACAGGGGGCAACACTGAAGCTTTCTTT. Encoded protein: CASSLITGGNTEAFF.

The CDR3 DNA reads TGTGCCAGCAGCCCTACAGGTACTGAAGCTTTCTTT. This encodes CASSPTGTEAFF. V gene TRBV7-9 combines with J gene TRBJ1-1, with a tentative D call TRBD1 (5 bases). V lost 5 bases, J lost 5 bases, and 9 bases lay in between. CDR1 and CDR2 from the germline V gene are SEHNR and FQNEAQ (reference sequence). CDR3 length equals 12 residues. The full variable domain, rest sourced from reference TRBV7-9 and TRBJ1-1, is DTGVSQNPRHKITKRGQNVTFRCDPISEHNRLYWYRQTLGQGPEFLTYFQNEAQLEKSRLLSDRFSAERPKGSFSTLEIQRTEQGDSAMYLCASSPTGTEAFFGQGTRLTVV.

This clonotype occurred a few times. V gene TRBV25-1 combines with J gene TRBJ2-7, with a weak D call TRBD2 (7 bases). This CDR3 has 14 amino acids. CDR1 is MGHDK, CDR2 SYGVNS, per germline. The V end lost 2 bases, the J end lost 4 bases, and 12 bases lay between the germline ends. The CDR3 reads CASSEGGGLYEQYF. The CDR3 region has the DNA TGTGCCAGCAGTGAAGGGGGGGGCTTATACGAGCAGTACTTC.

The V call is TRBV20-1, the J call TRBJ2-7, with D perhaps matching TRBD2 (6 bases). The better agreement between TRBJ2-5 and the DNA end casts doubt on the J call. Germline lookup yields CDR1 DFQATT and CDR2 SNEGSKA (reference sequence). The CDR3 extends over 14 amino acids. This CDR3 reads CSAISLGGVETQYF. The DNA for the CDR3 is TGCAGTGCTATTTCACTGGGGGGTGTGGAGACCCAGTACTTC.

The rearrangement links TRBV28 to TRBJ2-5; TRBD2 matches 9 bases. The J call may be wrong; the DNA end is better matched by TRBJ2-7. Germline V lookup: CDR1 MDHEN, CDR2 SYDVKM. CDR3 length: 15 residues. This CDR3 is CASRDSGGSRGEQYF. CDR3 DNA: TGTGCCAGCAGAGACAGCGGGGGGTCTCGGGGCGAGCAGTACTTC.

CDR3 coding DNA: TGCGCCAGCAGCCAAGATCTAGGGTTAAATGAGCAGTTCTTC. Translated, it gives CASSQDLGLNEQFF. The chain uses TRBV4-3 and TRBJ2-1, with D hard to call. This CDR3 contains 14 residues. Germline V gene sequence: CDR1 LGHNA, CDR2 YSLEER. Trimming took off 0 bases at V and 7 bases at J, with 10 bases between the two ends.

This clonotype appeared a single time. The V gene is TRBV18, the J gene TRBJ2-3; D not resolved. The ends were cut back, 2 bases at V and 2 bases at J, with 11 bases in the middle. The CDR3 extends over 15 amino acids. CDR1 and CDR2 from the germline V gene are KGHSH and LQKENI. The CDR3 is CASSPNGPNTDTQYF. CDR3 DNA sequence: TGTGCCAGCTCACCAAATGGACCGAACACAGATACGCAGTATTTT.

This clonotype appeared a few times. The chain combines TRBV27 with TRBJ1-2; D is undetermined. This CDR3 comprises 15 residues. V was shortened by 4 bases and J by 4 bases, with 16 bases between the two germline ends. Germline CDR1 is MNHEY and CDR2 is SMNVEV (reference sequence). DNA for the CDR3: TGTGCCAGCAGTTCAAAGGAAGATCCTCCCTATGGCTACACCTTC. Translation gives CASSSKEDPPYGYTF.

This clonotype has only a few counts. The chain uses TRBV7-2 and TRBJ2-3, with D possibly being TRBD1 or TRBD2 (5 bases each). V lost 3 bases, J lost 4 bases, and 14 bases lay in between. The germline gives CDR1 SGHTA, CDR2 FQGNSA. The CDR3 spans 15 residues. Here the CDR3 reads CASSLGWDLPDTQYF. The CDR3 bases are TGTGCCAGCAGCTTGGGTTGGGACCTCCCAGATACGCAGTATTTT.

The genes are TRBV5-1 and TRBJ2-3; perhaps TRBD1 as D (5 bases). The length of the CDR3 is 17 residues. CDR1 SGHRS and CDR2 YFSETQ come from the germline V gene. V lost 3 bases and J 1 base, leaving 18 bases between the germline ends. The CDR3 region is CASSYLSGRSRTDTQYF. CDR3 DNA: TGCGCCAGCAGCTACCTCTCAGGGCGGTCCCGCACAGATACGCAGTATTTT.

This clonotype showed up just a few times. The V call is TRBV7-3, the J call TRBJ2-1, with 7 bases matching TRBD2. CDR3 length: 19 amino acids. With 3 bases clipped from V and 0 bases from J, the junction kept 14 bases outside the gene matches. CDR1 is SGHTA, CDR2 FQGTGA, per germline. In DNA form, the CDR3 reads TGTGCCAGCAGCTTGCAGCCGCCGGGACTACGGAGCTCCTACAATGAGCAGTTCTTC. This encodes CASSLQPPGLRSSYNEQFF.

This rearrangement joins TRBV11-2 to TRBJ1-2, with TRBD1 identical over 7 bases. CDR1 and CDR2 (germline): SGHAT, FQNNGV. CDR3 size: 15 residues. Germline trimming cut 6 bases from V and 3 bases from J; bases unmatched to any gene: 10. The CDR3 spells CASSSATGAYYGYTF. CDR3 in DNA: TGTGCCAGCAGTTCGGCTACAGGGGCCTACTATGGCTACACCTTC. Together with reference TRBV11-2 and TRBJ1-2, the CDR3 gives the full variable domain: EAGVAQSPRYKIIEKRQSVAFWCNPISGHATLYWYQQILGQGPKLLIQFQNNGVVDDSQLPKDRFSAERLKGVDSTLKIQPAKLEDSAVYLCASSSATGAYYGYTFGSGTRLTVV.

The CDR3 loop is CAISTDRARSPLHF. CDR3 DNA: TGTGCCATCAGCACGGACAGGGCCAGGTCACCCCTCCACTTT. This chain joins TRBV10-3 and TRBJ1-6; 8 nucleotides line up with TRBD1. The ends lost 6 bases at V and 10 bases at J; junction bases unmatched: 8. The CDR3 is 14 amino acids. From germline, CDR1 is ENHRY and CDR2 SYGVKD.

This clonotype occurred a few times. This chain joins TRBV28 and TRBJ2-3, with D unclear. V was pared by 4 bases and J by 10 bases, with 15 bases between. Germline CDR1 and CDR2: MDHEN and SYDVKM. The CDR3 length is 13 residues. This chain's CDR3 is CASSSGNLWAQYF. The CDR3 DNA sequence: TGTGCCAGCAGTTCCGGCAACCTCTGGGCGCAGTATTTT.

The chain links TRBV4-1 to TRBJ2-7, with TRBD2 identical over 12 bases. V trimming: 3 bases; J trimming: 3 bases; junction bases outside the gene matches: 3. The CDR3 has 15 amino acids. Germline V gene sequence: CDR1 MGHRA, CDR2 YSYEKL. CDR3 region: CASSQTSGGDYEQYF. CDR3 nucleotide sequence: TGCGCCAGCAGCCAGACTAGCGGGGGAGACTACGAGCAGTACTTC.

A few counts support this clonotype. The genes are TRBV6-5 and TRBJ2-3; 8 positions match TRBD2. The germline gives CDR1 MNHEY, CDR2 SVGAGI. The CDR3 has 15 residues. The ends lost 6 bases at V and 2 bases at J; junction bases unmatched: 7. The CDR3 DNA is TGTGCCAGCAGCCGGGGACTAGTTCCCACAGATACGCAGTATTTT. It codes for CASSRGLVPTDTQYF.

This chain uses TRBV28 with TRBJ1-2; D possibly corresponds to TRBD1 (6 bases). CDR1 is MDHEN and CDR2 is SYDVKM in the germline V gene. This CDR3 has 16 amino acids. Trimming removed 3 bases from V and 4 bases from J, with 18 bases in between. The CDR3 DNA reads as TGTGCCAGCAGTTTCTCCGGGGGCGGTCAGTTCTATGGCTACACCTTC. It specifies CASSFSGGGQFYGYTF.

This clonotype was counted only a few times. The chain combines TRBV20-1 with TRBJ2-5, with unresolved D. CDR1 is DFQATT and CDR2 is SNEGSKA in the germline V gene (reference sequence). Trimming removed 0 bases from V and 2 bases from J, with 10 bases in between. This CDR3 contains 14 residues. The CDR3 sequence: CSARDAQLQETQYF. DNA for the CDR3: TGCAGTGCTAGAGATGCACAGTTACAAGAGACCCAGTACTTC.

The table lists this clonotype with a few counts. The chain uses TRBV25-1 and TRBJ2-5, with a possible D match to TRBD2 (7 bases). Trimming removed 3 bases at V and 4 bases at J, with 18 bases between. CDR1 and CDR2 from the germline V gene are MGHDK and SYGVNS. This CDR3 region has 16 residues. CDR3 sequence reads: CASSEAQGGVLETQYF. In nucleotides, the CDR3 is TGTGCCAGCAGTGAGGCACAGGGAGGGGTGCTAGAGACCCAGTACTTC.

The genes are TRBV5-1 and TRBJ2-3; 8 bases agree with TRBD1. Germline V gene lookup returns CDR1 SGHRS and CDR2 YFSETQ. CDR3 length: 15 residues. V shed 4 bases, J shed 4 bases, and the junction held 8 bases outside the gene matches. CDR3 protein: CASSPGQGPSDTQYF. The CDR3 DNA is TGCGCCAGCAGCCCAGGACAGGGTCCATCAGATACGCAGTATTTT.

This clonotype was seen a handful of times. The chain uses TRBV28 and TRBJ2-5, with TRBD2 matching 8 bases. Germline loops: CDR1 MDHEN, CDR2 SYDVKM. After removal of 3 bases from V and 2 bases from J, the junction contained 11 bases not matched to a gene. The CDR3 extends over 17 amino acids. CDR3 sequence reads: CASSFALGLAAQETQYF. In DNA, the CDR3 is TGTGCCAGCAGTTTTGCTTTAGGACTAGCAGCACAAGAGACCCAGTACTTC.

The chain couples TRBV2 to TRBJ2-3, with D possibly being TRBD2 (5 bases). The germline CDR1 and CDR2 sequences are SNHLY and FYNNEI. Trimming stripped 8 bases from V and 5 bases from J, with 20 bases between. This CDR3 comprises 15 residues. In DNA, the CDR3 is TGTGCCAGCGGGCTCATCGGACTCGTGGGAGATACGCAGTATTTT. Amino acids: CASGLIGLVGDTQYF.

The chain combines TRBV29-1 with TRBJ2-1; 7 bases map to TRBD1. V trimming: 6 bases; J trimming: 4 bases; junction bases outside the gene matches: 9. The CDR3 is 14 amino acids. Germline assignment: CDR1 SQVTM and CDR2 ANQGSEA. CDR3 in amino acids: CSVPTGDEYNEQFF. CDR3 sequence (DNA): TGCAGCGTGCCTACAGGGGATGAGTACAATGAGCAGTTCTTC.